This TCR beta chain was captured in a study of cytomegalovirus exposure and HLA in healthy donors. This clone was picked up one time. The V gene end was trimmed by 2 bases and the J gene end by 4 bases; junction bases not matched to a gene: 2. This CDR3 region has 14 residues. Looked up from germline, CDR1 is MGHRA and CDR2 is YSYEKL. The PCR used 60 Vbeta and 13 Jbeta primers. Data came from immunoSEQ multiplex PCR; TCRdb stores just in-frame clones and leaves some out. The data show approximately 150,000 clones, with roughly 75% seen just once and approximately 10% held by the top ten. V gene TRBV4-1 combines with J gene TRBJ1-2, with 9 bases fitting TRBD1. The sequenced sample was PBMCs. The sequence derives from a man aged 18 to 30 in good health and CMV-seropositive. This CDR3 is CASSQPTGGYGYTF. The CDR3 region has the DNA TGCGCCAGCAGCCAACCGACAGGGGGCTATGGCTACACCTTC.